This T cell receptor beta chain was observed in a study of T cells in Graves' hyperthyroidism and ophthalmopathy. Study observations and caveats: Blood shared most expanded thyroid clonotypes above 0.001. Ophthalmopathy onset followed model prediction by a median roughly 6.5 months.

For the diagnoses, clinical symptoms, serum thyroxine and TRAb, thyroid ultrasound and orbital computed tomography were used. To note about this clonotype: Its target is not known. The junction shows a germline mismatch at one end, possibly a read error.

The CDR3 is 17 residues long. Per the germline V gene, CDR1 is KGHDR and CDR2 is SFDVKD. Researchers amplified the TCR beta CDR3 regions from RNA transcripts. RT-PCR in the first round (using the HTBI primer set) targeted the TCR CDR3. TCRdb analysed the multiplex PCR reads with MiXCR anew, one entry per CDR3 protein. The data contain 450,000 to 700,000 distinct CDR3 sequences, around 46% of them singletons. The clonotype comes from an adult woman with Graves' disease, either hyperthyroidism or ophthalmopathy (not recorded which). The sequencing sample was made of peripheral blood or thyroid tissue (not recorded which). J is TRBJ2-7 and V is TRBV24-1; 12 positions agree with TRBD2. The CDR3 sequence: CASSPRLAGDPGDEQYF. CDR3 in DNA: TGCGCCAGCAGCCCCCGACTAGCGGGAGACCCAGGGGACGAGCAGTACTTC.